This TCR beta chain was profiled in a study of CD8+ T cells in alopecia areata (dated 2018 in TCRdb). Regarding the complete study: Treated patients were enrolled in an open-label pilot trial of oral tofacitinib, 5 to 10 mg twice daily, for moderate-to-severe alopecia areata. Disease severity in treated patients was measured with the SALT score, which quantifies the percentage of affected scalp surface area. The study used high-throughput TCRbeta sequencing to examine T cell clonal expansion in alopecia areata, in both the C3H/HeJ mouse model and human patients. Patients on tofacitinib were biopsied at baseline and after 4 and 24 weeks of treatment, and several of the patients also had a later scalp biopsy. RNA came from the PAXgene miRNA kit for fixed scalp, the miRNeasy kit for PBMCs, and the RNeasy kit for mouse skin. Tofacitinib was given for 6 to 18 months, followed by 6 months of follow-up off drug to assess delayed response and recurrence. Scalp clonality was compared among normal scalp (n=4), patchy alopecia areata scalp (n=8), and alopecia totalis/universalis scalp (n=8). Scalp tissue and sorted CD4+ and CD8+ peripheral blood T cells from patchy and totalis/universalis alopecia areata patients and from healthy controls were covered by human TCRbeta sequencing. TCRbeta CDR3 regions were amplified by immunoSEQ multiplex PCR with 35 Vbeta forward and 13 Jbeta reverse primers.

This clone appeared a single time. This clone's antigen is unknown. One base away there is no much larger clone; base qualities are not given. Libraries were built with the immunoSEQ multiplex PCR assay. RNA was extracted from all samples and reverse transcribed into cDNA as template for TCR sequencing. SuperScript III was used to make first-strand cDNA, primed with a 2:1 mix of oligo-dT and random hexamers. A synthetic immune receptor repertoire was used to measure amplification bias, and any remaining bias was corrected computationally. The study's processing was this. After raw reads were preprocessed to remove errors, the CDR3 was defined following IMGT conventions as running from the conserved cysteine to phenylalanine. Clonality was computed as 1 minus the Shannon entropy, with the entropy normalized by log2 of the number of productive unique TCRs. Whether each scalp clone was CD4 or CD8 was inferred by checking scalp TCRbeta sequences against the CD4 and CD8 repertoires from sorted blood. The table was pulled from immuneACCESS by TCRdb, which kept in-frame rearrangements only. Such tables lose some clones; where checked, under half of the loss comes from unresolved V genes, and the rest has no known cause. V and J calls plus clone size are reproduced from that table; the DNA served to infer D and trimming. The sample profile shows around 190,000 clones; roughly 60% of them were found once. In total, the top ten clones hold 1% of the sample.

Summary of the overall study and its limitations: Compared with normal scalp, lesional scalp, particularly in alopecia totalis/universalis, had higher clonality and more expanded CD8+ clones, which suggests antigenic drive. Because the treated cohort was small and had only one nonresponder, larger studies are needed to examine links between baseline CD8+ expansion and response. Many expanded lesional clones persisted in scalp and blood during tofacitinib treatment, which may partly explain relapse after stopping treatment. Tofacitinib significantly lowered scalp clonality and the number of expanded CD8+ clones among the top 100 scalp clones. Scalp TCR repertoire analysis is complicated because resident alphabeta T cells in normal human skin are also sequenced, whereas mouse skin is dominated by gammadelta T cells. Shared TCR sequences between patients were less evident than in mice, which may be partly attributable to HLA diversity in the patient population.

V gives up 3 bases and J gives up 0 bases, and the segment between their germline ends measures 8 bases. From a lookup of the germline V gene, CDR1 and CDR2 are SNHLY and FYNNEI. From the cysteine up to the phenylalanine, the CDR3 has a length of 14 residues. Only the CDR3 portion is preserved as DNA: 42 bases, with reading frame beginning at the first base. The time point label corresponds to: roughly 26 weeks on oral tofacitinib. Read against the paper, the sample's treatment or condition label means: oral pan-JAK inhibitor, 5-10 mg twice daily. Lesional scalp punch biopsies and peripheral blood were collected from alopecia areata patients. PBMCs were isolated by density centrifugation and stained for CD3, CD4 and CD8, and CD4+ and CD8+ T cells were sorted on a FACSAria.

The sample in question was CD4+ T cells sorted from blood, obtained at week 24, from a patient treated with tofacitinib. The chain couples TRBV2 to TRBJ2-5, with the D segment possibly TRBD1 or TRBD2, each aligning over 5 bases. The sequence came from a human donor with alopecia areata. The bases are TGTGCCAGCAGTGAGGGGACCCACCAAGAGACCCAGTACTTC. Its translation reads: CASSEGTHQETQYF.